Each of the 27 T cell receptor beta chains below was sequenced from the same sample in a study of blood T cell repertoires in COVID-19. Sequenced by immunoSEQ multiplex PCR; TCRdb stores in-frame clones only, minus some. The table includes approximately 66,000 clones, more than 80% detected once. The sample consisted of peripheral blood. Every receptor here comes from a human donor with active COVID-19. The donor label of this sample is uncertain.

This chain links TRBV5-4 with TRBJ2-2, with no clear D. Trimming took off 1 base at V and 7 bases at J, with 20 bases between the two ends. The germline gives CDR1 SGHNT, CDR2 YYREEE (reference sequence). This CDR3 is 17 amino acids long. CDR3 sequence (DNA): TGTGCCAGCAGCTTGTTTTTCGGCGGCAGCTATAGCGGGGAGCTGTTTTTT. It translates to CASSLFFGGSYSGELFF. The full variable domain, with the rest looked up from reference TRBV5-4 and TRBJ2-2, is ETGVTQSPTHLIKTRGQQVTLRCSSQSGHNTVSWYQQALGQGPQFIFQYYREEENGRGNFPPRFSGLQFPNYSSELNVNALELDDSALYLCASSLFFGGSYSGELFFGEGSRLTVL.

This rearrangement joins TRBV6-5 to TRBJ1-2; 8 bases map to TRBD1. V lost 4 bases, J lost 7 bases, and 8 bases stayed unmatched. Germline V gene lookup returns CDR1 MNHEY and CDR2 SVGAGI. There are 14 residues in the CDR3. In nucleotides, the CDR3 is TGTGCCAGCAGTTTGACAGGGGTAGTCTCTGGCTACACCTTC. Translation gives CASSLTGVVSGYTF.

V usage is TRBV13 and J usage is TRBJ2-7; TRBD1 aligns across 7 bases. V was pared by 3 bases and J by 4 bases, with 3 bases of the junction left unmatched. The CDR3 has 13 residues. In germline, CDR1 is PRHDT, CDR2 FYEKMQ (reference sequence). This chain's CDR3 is CASSFGRGYEQYF. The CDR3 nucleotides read TGTGCCAGCAGCTTTGGCAGGGGGTACGAGCAGTACTTC.

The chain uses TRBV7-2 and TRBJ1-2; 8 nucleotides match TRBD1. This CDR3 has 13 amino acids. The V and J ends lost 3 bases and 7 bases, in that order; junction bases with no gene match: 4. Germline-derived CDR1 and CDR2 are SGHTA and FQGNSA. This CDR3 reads CASSLGQASGYTF. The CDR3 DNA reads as TGTGCCAGCAGCTTGGGACAGGCGAGTGGCTACACCTTC.

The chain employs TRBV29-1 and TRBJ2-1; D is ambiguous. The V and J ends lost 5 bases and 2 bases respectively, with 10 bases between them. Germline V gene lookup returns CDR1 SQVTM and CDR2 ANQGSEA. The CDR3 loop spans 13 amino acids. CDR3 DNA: TGCAGCGTTTTGAGAGGTGCCTACAATGAGCAGTTCTTC. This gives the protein CSVLRGAYNEQFF.

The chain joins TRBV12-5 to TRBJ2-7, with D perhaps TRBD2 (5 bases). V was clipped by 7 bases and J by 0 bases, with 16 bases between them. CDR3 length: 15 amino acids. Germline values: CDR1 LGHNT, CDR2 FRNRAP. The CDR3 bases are TGTGCTAGTGCCCCTCGAGGAGGCGGCTCCTACGAGCAGTACTTC. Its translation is CASAPRGGGSYEQYF.

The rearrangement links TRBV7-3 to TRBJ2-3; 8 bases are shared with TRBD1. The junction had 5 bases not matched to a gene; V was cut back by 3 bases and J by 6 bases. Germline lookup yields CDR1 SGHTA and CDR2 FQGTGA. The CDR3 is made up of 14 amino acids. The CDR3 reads CASSFGRQGDTQYF. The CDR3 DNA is TGTGCCAGCAGCTTTGGTCGACAGGGGGATACGCAGTATTTT.

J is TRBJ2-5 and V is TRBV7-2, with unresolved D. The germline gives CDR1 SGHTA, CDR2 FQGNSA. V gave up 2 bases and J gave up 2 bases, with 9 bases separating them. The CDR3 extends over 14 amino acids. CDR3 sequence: CASSLTAVQETQYF. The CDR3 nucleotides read TGTGCCAGCAGCTTAACGGCGGTTCAAGAGACCCAGTACTTC.

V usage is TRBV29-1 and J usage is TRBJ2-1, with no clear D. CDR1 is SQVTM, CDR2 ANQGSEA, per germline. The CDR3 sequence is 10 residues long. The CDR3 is CAAANNEQFF. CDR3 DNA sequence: TGCGCGGCAGCGAACAATGAGCAGTTCTTC.

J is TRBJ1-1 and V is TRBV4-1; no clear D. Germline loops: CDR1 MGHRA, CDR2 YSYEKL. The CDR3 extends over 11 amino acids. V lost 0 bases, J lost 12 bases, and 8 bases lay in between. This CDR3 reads CASSQDRSSFF. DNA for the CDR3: TGCGCCAGCAGCCAAGACAGGTCTTCTTTCTTT.

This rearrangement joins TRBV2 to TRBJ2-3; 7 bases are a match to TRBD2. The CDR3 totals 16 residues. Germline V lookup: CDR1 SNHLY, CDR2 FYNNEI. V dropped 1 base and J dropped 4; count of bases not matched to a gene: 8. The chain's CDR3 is CASSEVQREYSDTQYF. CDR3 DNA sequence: TGTGCCAGCAGTGAAGTCCAGCGGGAATACTCAGATACGCAGTATTTT.

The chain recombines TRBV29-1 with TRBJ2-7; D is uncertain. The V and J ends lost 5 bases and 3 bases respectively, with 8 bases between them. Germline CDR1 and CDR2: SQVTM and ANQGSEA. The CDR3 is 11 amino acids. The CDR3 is CSVRVIYEQYF. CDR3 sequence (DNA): TGCAGCGTTCGGGTGATCTACGAGCAGTACTTC.

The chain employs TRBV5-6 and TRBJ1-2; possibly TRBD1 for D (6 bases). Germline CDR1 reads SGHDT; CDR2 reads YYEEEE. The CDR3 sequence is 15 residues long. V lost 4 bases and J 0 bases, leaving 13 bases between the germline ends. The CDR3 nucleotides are TGTGCCAGCAGCCGGTGGACAGATTCTAACTATGGCTACACCTTC. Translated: CASSRWTDSNYGYTF.

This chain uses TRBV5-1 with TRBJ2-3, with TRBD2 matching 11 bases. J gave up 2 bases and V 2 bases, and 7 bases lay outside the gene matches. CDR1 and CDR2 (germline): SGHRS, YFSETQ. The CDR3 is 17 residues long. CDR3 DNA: TGCGCCAGCAGCTTACGGCTAGCGGGAGGCTCCACAGATACGCAGTATTTT. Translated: CASSLRLAGGSTDTQYF.

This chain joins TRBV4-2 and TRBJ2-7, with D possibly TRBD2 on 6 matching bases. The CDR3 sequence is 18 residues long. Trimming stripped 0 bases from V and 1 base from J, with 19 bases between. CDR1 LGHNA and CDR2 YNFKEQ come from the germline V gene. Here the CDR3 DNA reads TGTGCCAGCAGCCAAGATCAATCTCTCCGGGGGATGTCCTACGAGCAGTACTTC. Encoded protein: CASSQDQSLRGMSYEQYF.

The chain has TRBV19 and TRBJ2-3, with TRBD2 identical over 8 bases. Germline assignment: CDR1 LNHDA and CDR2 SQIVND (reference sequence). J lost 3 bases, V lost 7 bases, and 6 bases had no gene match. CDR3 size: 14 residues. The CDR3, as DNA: TGTGCCAGTACCGCCGGGGGGGCGACAGATACGCAGTATTTT. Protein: CASTAGGATDTQYF. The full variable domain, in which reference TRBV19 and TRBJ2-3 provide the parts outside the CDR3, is DGGITQSPKYLFRKEGQNVTLSCEQNLNHDAMYWYRQDPGQGLRLIYYSQIVNDFQKGDIAEGYSVSREKKESFPLTVTSAQKNPTAFYLCASTAGGATDTQYFGPGTRLTVL.

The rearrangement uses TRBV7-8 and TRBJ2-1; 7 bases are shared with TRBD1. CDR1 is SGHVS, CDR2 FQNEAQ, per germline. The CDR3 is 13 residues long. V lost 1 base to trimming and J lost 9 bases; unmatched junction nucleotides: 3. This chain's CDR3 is CASSLVGGGEQFF. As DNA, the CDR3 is TGTGCCAGCAGCTTAGTAGGGGGCGGTGAGCAGTTCTTC.

The CDR3: CASSLHGVMNTEAFF. CDR3 sequence (DNA): TGTGCCAGCAGTCTCCACGGAGTGATGAACACTGAAGCTTTCTTT. The rearrangement links TRBV14 to TRBJ1-1; D not certain. CDR1 SGHDN and CDR2 FVKESK come from the germline V gene. The CDR3 is made up of 15 amino acids. V was cut by 6 bases and J by 0 bases, with 14 bases left in between.

The CDR3 region is CASSPLQGNEQYF. CDR3 bases: TGTGCCAGCAGCCCCCTACAGGGGAACGAGCAGTACTTC. J is TRBJ2-7 and V is TRBV5-6, with TRBD1 matching over 7 bases. Per the germline V gene, CDR1 is SGHDT and CDR2 is YYEEEE. After removal of 4 bases from V and 5 bases from J, the junction contained 6 bases not matched to a gene. The CDR3 contains 13 residues.

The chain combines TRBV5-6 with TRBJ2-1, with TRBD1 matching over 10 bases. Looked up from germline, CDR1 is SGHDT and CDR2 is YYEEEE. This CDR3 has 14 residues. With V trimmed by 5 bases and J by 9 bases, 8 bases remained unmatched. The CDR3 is CASSPGTGDAEQFF. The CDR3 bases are TGTGCCAGCAGTCCTGGGACAGGGGACGCTGAGCAGTTCTTC.

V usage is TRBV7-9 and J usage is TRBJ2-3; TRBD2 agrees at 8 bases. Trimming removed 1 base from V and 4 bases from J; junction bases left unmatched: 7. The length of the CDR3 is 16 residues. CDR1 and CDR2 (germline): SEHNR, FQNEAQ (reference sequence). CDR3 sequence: CASSLGSSGLSDTQYF. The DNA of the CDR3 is TGTGCCAGCAGCTTAGGGTCTAGCGGGCTCTCAGATACGCAGTATTTT.

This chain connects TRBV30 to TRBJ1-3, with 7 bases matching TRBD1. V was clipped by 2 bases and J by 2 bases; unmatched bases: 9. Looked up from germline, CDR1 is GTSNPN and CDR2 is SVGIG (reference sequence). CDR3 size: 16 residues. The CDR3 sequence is CAWSTETGPTGNTIYF. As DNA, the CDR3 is TGTGCCTGGAGTACAGAGACAGGGCCGACTGGAAACACCATATATTTT.

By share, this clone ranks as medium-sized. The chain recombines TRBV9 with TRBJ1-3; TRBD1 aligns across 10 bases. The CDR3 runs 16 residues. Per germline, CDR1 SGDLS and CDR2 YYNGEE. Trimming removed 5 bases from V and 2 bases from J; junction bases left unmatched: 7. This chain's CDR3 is CASSFTTGGTGNTIYF. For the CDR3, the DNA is TGTGCCAGCAGTTTTACGACAGGGGGCACTGGAAACACCATATATTTT.

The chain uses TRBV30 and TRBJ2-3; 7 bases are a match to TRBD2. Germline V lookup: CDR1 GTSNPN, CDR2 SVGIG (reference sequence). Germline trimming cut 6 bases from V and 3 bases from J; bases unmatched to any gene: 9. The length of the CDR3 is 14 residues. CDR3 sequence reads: CACQGRVRTDTQYF. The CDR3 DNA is TGTGCCTGCCAAGGGAGGGTGCGGACAGATACGCAGTATTTT. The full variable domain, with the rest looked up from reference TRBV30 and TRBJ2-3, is SQTIHQWPATLVQPVGSPLSLECTVEGTSNPNLYWYRQAAGRGLQLLFYSVGIGQISSEVPQNLSASRPQDRQFILSSKKLLLSDSGFYLCACQGRVRTDTQYFGPGTRLTVL.

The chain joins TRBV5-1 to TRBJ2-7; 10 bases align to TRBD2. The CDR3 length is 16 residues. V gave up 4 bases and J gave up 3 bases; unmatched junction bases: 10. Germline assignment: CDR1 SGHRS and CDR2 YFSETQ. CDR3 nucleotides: TGCGCCAGCAGCACGAGCGGGGGGGACCCTATCTACGAGCAGTACTTC. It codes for CASSTSGGDPIYEQYF.

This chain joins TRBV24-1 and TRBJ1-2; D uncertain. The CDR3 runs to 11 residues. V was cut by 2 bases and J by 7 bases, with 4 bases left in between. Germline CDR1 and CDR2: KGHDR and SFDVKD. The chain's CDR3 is CATSDSGGYTF. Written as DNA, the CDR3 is TGTGCCACCAGTGATTCGGGTGGCTACACCTTC.

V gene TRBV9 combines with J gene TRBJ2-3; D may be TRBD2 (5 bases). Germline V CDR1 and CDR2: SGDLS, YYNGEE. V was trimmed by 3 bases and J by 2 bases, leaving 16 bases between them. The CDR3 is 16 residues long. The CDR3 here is CASSGGGSEFTDTQYF. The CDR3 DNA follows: TGTGCCAGCAGCGGAGGAGGTAGCGAGTTCACAGATACGCAGTATTTT.